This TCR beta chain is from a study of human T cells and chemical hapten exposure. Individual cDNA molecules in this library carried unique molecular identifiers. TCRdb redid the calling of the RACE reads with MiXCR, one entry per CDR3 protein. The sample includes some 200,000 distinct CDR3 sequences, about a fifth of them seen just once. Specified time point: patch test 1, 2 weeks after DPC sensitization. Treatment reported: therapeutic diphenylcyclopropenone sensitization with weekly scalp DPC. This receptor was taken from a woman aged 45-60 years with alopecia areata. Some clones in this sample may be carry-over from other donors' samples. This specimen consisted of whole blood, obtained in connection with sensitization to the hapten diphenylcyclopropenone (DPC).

The CDR3 loop is CAISGRPESYEQYF. As DNA, the CDR3 is TGTGCCATCAGTGGCCGCCCGGAGAGCTACGAGCAGTACTTC. The chain couples TRBV10-3 to TRBJ2-7; D is uncertain. The ends were cut back, 4 bases at V and 3 bases at J, with 13 bases in the middle. The CDR3 length is 14 residues. CDR1 is ENHRY and CDR2 is SYGVKD in the germline V gene.